The present T cell receptor beta chain was sequenced within a study of T cell responses to AZD1222 COVID-19 vaccine. The count of this clone is one. The antigen is unknown. Some clones are missing from TCRdb's copy, which holds only in-frame ones; the method was immunoSEQ multiplex PCR. The data hold more than 15,000 clones, with nearly 90% observed a single time. Overall study results and limits: Elevations in Spike-specific TCR breadth and depth followed administration of two AZD1222 doses. It was only a handful of AZD1222 recipients who were seropositive at baseline.

Per germline, CDR1 MNHEY and CDR2 SVGAGI. The V gene end was trimmed by 6 bases and the J gene end by 8 bases; junction bases not matched to a gene: 11. The CDR3 is made up of 15 amino acids. Timing groups of about 4 and about 12 weeks for second doses were pooled. Sequenced material: peripheral blood, taken 28 days after the second AZD1222 dose. This TCR derives from an adult who received the AZD1222 COVID-19 vaccine. This rearrangement joins TRBV6-5 to TRBJ2-1; 9 bases align to TRBD1. This CDR3 reads CASSWGQGYVYEQFF. In DNA, the CDR3 is TGTGCCAGCAGCTGGGGACAGGGATACGTCTATGAGCAGTTCTTC.